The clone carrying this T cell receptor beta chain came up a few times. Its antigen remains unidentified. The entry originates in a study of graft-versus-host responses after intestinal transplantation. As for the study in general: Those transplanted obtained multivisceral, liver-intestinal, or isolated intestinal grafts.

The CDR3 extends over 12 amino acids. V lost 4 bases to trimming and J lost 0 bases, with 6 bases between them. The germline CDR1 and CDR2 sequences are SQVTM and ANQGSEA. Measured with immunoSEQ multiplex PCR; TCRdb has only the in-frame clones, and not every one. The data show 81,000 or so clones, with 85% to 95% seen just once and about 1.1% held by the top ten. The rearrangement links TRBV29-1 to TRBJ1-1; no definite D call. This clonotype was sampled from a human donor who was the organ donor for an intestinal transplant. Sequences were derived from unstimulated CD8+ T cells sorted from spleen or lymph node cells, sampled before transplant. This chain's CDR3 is CSVADMNTEAFF. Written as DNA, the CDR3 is TGCAGCGTTGCAGACATGAACACTGAAGCTTTCTTT.